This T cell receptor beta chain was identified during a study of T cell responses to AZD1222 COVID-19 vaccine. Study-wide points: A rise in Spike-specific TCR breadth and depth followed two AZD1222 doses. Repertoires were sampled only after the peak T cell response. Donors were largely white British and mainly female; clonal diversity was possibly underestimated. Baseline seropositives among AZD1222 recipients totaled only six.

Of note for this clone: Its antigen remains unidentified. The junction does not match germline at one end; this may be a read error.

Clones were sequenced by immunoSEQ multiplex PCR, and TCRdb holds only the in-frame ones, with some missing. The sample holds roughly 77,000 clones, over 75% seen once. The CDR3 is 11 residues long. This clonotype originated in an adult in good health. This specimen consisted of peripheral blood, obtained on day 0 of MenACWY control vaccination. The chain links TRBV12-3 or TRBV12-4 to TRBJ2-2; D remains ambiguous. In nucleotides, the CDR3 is TGTGCCAGCGGTTTTACCGGGGAGCTGTTTTTT. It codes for CASGFTGELFF.